A single sample is the source of the 28 T cell receptor beta chains below, sequenced in a study of blood T cell repertoires in COVID-19. The table came from immunoSEQ multiplex PCR; TCRdb's copy has only in-frame clones and leaves some out. This sample yields about 59,000 clones, of which 79% are seen a single time; about 3% belongs to the top ten. Sequencing was performed on peripheral blood. The source is a man between 60 and 75 years old with acute or convalescent COVID-19.

The CDR3 loop is CASSLGPPQHF. DNA for the CDR3: TGTGCCAGCAGTCTGGGCCCGCCCCAGCATTTT. The V gene is TRBV12-3 or TRBV12-4, the J gene TRBJ1-5; no clear D. The germline V and J ends were trimmed by 5 bases and 9 bases, with 8 bases remaining between them. The CDR3 loop spans 11 amino acids.

This clone was recorded a few times. The J gene is TRBJ2-2, the V gene TRBV6-1; D might be TRBD2 (5 bases). Germline V gives CDR1 MNHNS, CDR2 SASEGT. The CDR3 contains 15 residues. Deletions cut 1 base from V and 4 bases from J, with 10 bases between. DNA for the CDR3: TGTGCCAGCAGTGAAGTTTTAGGGAGCACCGGGGAGCTGTTTTTT. The encoded protein is CASSEVLGSTGELFF.

This clone came up a few times. The V and J genes are TRBV5-4 and TRBJ2-3, with 13 bases identical to TRBD2. Per germline, CDR1 SGHNT and CDR2 YYREEE (reference sequence). This CDR3 spans 16 amino acids. After removal of 4 bases from V and 6 bases from J, the junction contained 8 bases not matched to a gene. The CDR3 DNA reads as TGTGCCAGCAGCCCAGGACTAGCGGGAGTGGGGGATACGCAGTATTTT. It codes for CASSPGLAGVGDTQYF. Drawing the rest from reference TRBV5-4 and TRBJ2-3, the complete variable domain is ETGVTQSPTHLIKTRGQQVTLRCSSQSGHNTVSWYQQALGQGPQFIFQYYREEENGRGNFPPRFSGLQFPNYSSELNVNALELDDSALYLCASSPGLAGVGDTQYFGPGTRLTVL.

The chain carries TRBV2 and TRBJ2-1; D is possibly TRBD1 (5 bases). The germline gives CDR1 SNHLY, CDR2 FYNNEI. The CDR3 extends over 13 amino acids. Trimming took off 6 bases at V and 4 bases at J, with 10 bases between the two ends. The CDR3 reads CASSTGRYNEQFF. The CDR3 nucleotides read TGTGCCAGCAGCACAGGTCGATACAATGAGCAGTTCTTC.

The V call is TRBV5-1, the J call TRBJ1-4, with a weak D call TRBD1 (6 bases). Trimming took off 5 bases at V and 11 bases at J, with 16 bases between the two ends. The CDR3 totals 13 residues. The germline V gene has CDR1 SGHRS and CDR2 YFSETQ. CDR3: CASSFQQGFKLFF. CDR3 DNA sequence: TGCGCCAGCAGTTTTCAGCAGGGGTTTAAACTGTTTTTT.

This chain links TRBV7-2 with TRBJ2-3; D perhaps matches TRBD2 (6 bases). The germline V gene encodes CDR1 SGHTA and CDR2 FQGNSA. The germline V and J ends were trimmed by 5 bases and 6 bases, with 21 bases remaining between them. This CDR3 has 16 residues. The CDR3 region has the DNA TGTGCCAGCAGCCCGGTTGGCGGACGTGGGGGGGATACGCAGTATTTT. The encoded protein is CASSPVGGRGGDTQYF.

This clone has more than one count but fewer than ten. The chain uses TRBV5-1 and TRBJ2-6; TRBD1 agrees at 11 bases. V shed 0 bases, J shed 0 bases, and the junction held 2 bases outside the gene matches. Germline CDR1 reads SGHRS; CDR2 reads YFSETQ. The CDR3 has 18 residues. The CDR3 sequence is CASSLVGQGASGANVLTF. Written as DNA, the CDR3 is TGCGCCAGCAGCTTGGTCGGACAGGGGGCCTCTGGGGCCAACGTCCTGACTTTC.

This sequence joins TRBV19 and TRBJ1-6; D may be TRBD1 (5 bases). The CDR3 is 12 residues long. V shed 6 bases and J shed 12 bases, with 12 bases lying between them. CDR1 is LNHDA and CDR2 is SQIVND in the germline V gene (reference sequence). DNA of the CDR3: TGTGCCAGTAGACGGACGGGGGGACCCCTCCACTTT. The encoded protein is CASRRTGGPLHF.

The V and J genes are TRBV6-6 and TRBJ1-3; D gene unclear. The V end was cut by 5 bases, the J end by 1 base, with 15 bases between. The CDR3 has 16 residues. Germline assignment: CDR1 MNHNY and CDR2 SVGAGI (reference sequence). CDR3 DNA: TGTGCCAGCAGTCCCCCGATCGTCAGGTCTGGAAACACCATATATTTT. Protein sequence: CASSPPIVRSGNTIYF.

The chain couples TRBV24-1 to TRBJ1-1; D uncertain. V lost 3 bases to trimming and J lost 4 bases, with 20 bases between them. The germline V gene encodes CDR1 KGHDR and CDR2 SFDVKD. There are 17 residues in the CDR3. The CDR3 spells CATSDSGISDGSTEAFF. The CDR3 nucleotides are TGTGCCACCAGTGATAGCGGGATTTCCGACGGGAGCACTGAAGCTTTCTTT.

V gene TRBV9 combines with J gene TRBJ2-7, with TRBD1 as a possible D gene (6 bases). The CDR3 runs 13 residues. CDR1 and CDR2 from the germline V gene are SGDLS and YYNGEE. Trimming stripped 3 bases from V and 0 bases from J, with 7 bases between. Here the CDR3 DNA reads TGTGCCAGCAGCGGGACAGTCTCCTACGAGCAGTACTTC. Protein: CASSGTVSYEQYF.

J is TRBJ2-7 and V is TRBV5-5, with 7 bases identical to TRBD1. Germline trimming cut 0 bases from V and 3 bases from J; bases unmatched to any gene: 3. The germline V gene has CDR1 SGHKS and CDR2 YYEKEE (reference sequence). The CDR3 length is 14 residues. CDR3 region: CASSLDRQGYEQYF. CDR3 coding DNA: TGTGCCAGCAGCTTGGACAGACAGGGCTACGAGCAGTACTTC.

The rearrangement joins TRBV7-3 to TRBJ2-1; the D gene is possibly TRBD2 (6 bases). The CDR3 length is 15 residues. Germline lookup yields CDR1 SGHTA and CDR2 FQGTGA. Deletions cut 0 bases from V and 5 bases from J, with 11 bases between. The CDR3 bases are TGTGCCAGCAGCTTAACATGGCGGGATGACAATGAGCAGTTCTTC. Translated, it gives CASSLTWRDDNEQFF. Full variable domain (rest looked up from reference TRBV7-3 and TRBJ2-1): GAGVSQTPSNKVTEKGKYVELRCDPISGHTALYWYRQSLGQGPEFLIYFQGTGAADDSGLPNDRFFAVRPEGSVSTLKIQRTERGDSAVYLCASSLTWRDDNEQFFGPGTRLTVL.

This chain joins TRBV7-7 and TRBJ2-7; possibly TRBD2 for D (5 bases). The CDR3 is 12 residues long. Trimming shortened V by 4 bases and J by 7 bases, and 11 bases separated the two germline ends. Germline assignment: CDR1 SSHAT and CDR2 FNYEAQ (reference sequence). DNA for the CDR3: TGTGCCAGCAGCTGGCCGGGCGGGGAGCAGTACTTC. Translating it yields CASSWPGGEQYF.

V and J are TRBV5-4 and TRBJ1-2; no clear D. Trimming left V 0 bases short and J 0 bases short, with 12 bases between. Germline V lookup: CDR1 SGHNT, CDR2 YYREEE (reference sequence). The CDR3 covers 16 residues. The CDR3 sequence is CASSLAIGGANYGYTF. Here the CDR3 DNA reads TGTGCCAGCAGCTTGGCGATTGGAGGAGCTAACTATGGCTACACCTTC.

This chain uses TRBV6-5 with TRBJ1-1; 7 bases fit TRBD1. The CDR3 is 13 residues long. Trimming at V came to 5 bases and at J to 11 bases, leaving 11 bases not matched to a gene. The V gene's germline CDR1 is MNHEY and CDR2 SVGAGI. The CDR3 region has the DNA TGTGCCAGCAGTCCAAAAGCAGGGGGAAAGGCTTTCTTT. Translating it yields CASSPKAGGKAFF.

V is TRBV18 and J is TRBJ1-1; weak D call: TRBD1 (5 bases). Trimming stripped 4 bases from V and 1 base from J, with 13 bases between. The CDR3 extends over 15 amino acids. CDR1 is KGHSH and CDR2 is LQKENI in the germline V gene. In DNA, the CDR3 is TGTGCCAGCTCACGGGAGGCAGGGCCGAACACTGAAGCTTTCTTT. Its translation: CASSREAGPNTEAFF.

A few counts support this clone. The chain links TRBV19 to TRBJ1-2; D is ambiguous. With 1 base removed from V and 2 bases from J, the gap between germline ends came to 8 bases. This CDR3 is built from 14 residues. Germline V gene lookup returns CDR1 LNHDA and CDR2 SQIVND (reference sequence). CDR3: CASSIATANYGYTF. The CDR3 nucleotides are TGTGCCAGTAGTATAGCTACAGCCAACTATGGCTACACCTTC.

This chain uses TRBV5-1 with TRBJ2-3, with TRBD1 matching 9 bases. Germline V gene sequence: CDR1 SGHRS, CDR2 YFSETQ. V dropped 0 bases and J dropped 3; count of bases not matched to a gene: 2. This CDR3 has 15 residues. The CDR3: CASSLAGQGTDTQYF. The DNA of the CDR3 is TGCGCCAGCAGCTTGGCGGGACAGGGAACAGATACGCAGTATTTT.

The V and J genes are TRBV27 and TRBJ1-4, with a possible D match to TRBD1 (5 bases). V lost 5 bases and J lost 7, with 17 bases in between. The CDR3 covers 15 residues. CDR1 is MNHEY and CDR2 is SMNVEV in the germline V gene (reference sequence). The CDR3 nucleotides read TGTGCCAGCAGTCGCGGGGGGAAAACGGGTGAAAAACTGTTTTTT. Translating it yields CASSRGGKTGEKLFF.

The CDR3 protein is CASSFGGSEGETQYF. CDR3 DNA: TGTGCCAGTAGTTTTGGCGGTAGCGAGGGAGAGACCCAGTACTTC. The gene calls are TRBV19 and TRBJ2-5; tentative D call: TRBD2 (5 bases). V lost 5 bases and J 4 bases, leaving 17 bases between the germline ends. CDR3 length: 15 amino acids. Looked up from germline, CDR1 is LNHDA and CDR2 is SQIVND (reference sequence).

V usage is TRBV6-5 and J usage is TRBJ2-1, with D possibly being TRBD2 (6 bases). The CDR3 is 15 residues long. Germline CDR1 MNHEY, CDR2 SVGAGI. Trimming took off 6 bases at V and 2 bases at J, with 14 bases between the two ends. DNA of the CDR3: TGTGCCAGCAGAGACCGGGACTGGCCCTACAATGAGCAGTTCTTC. Translation gives CASRDRDWPYNEQFF.

The chain is built from TRBV7-2 and TRBJ2-7; 8 bases are a match to TRBD2. The junction had 14 bases not matched to a gene; V was cut back by 4 bases and J by 6 bases. Germline V gene data show CDR1 as SGHTA and CDR2 as FQGNSA. This CDR3 has 16 residues. The DNA of the CDR3 is TGTGCCAGCAGCTCCGGAGGTTCTGGACTAGCACTCGAGCAGTACTTC. This sequence encodes CASSSGGSGLALEQYF.

The chain has TRBV11-3 and TRBJ2-7; TRBD1 matches at 10 bases. The germline CDR1 and CDR2 sequences are SGHNT and YENEEA. The CDR3 runs to 13 residues. The V gene end was trimmed by 5 bases and the J gene end by 4 bases; junction bases not matched to a gene: 2. CDR3 sequence reads: CASSDRGLYEQYF. The DNA for the CDR3 is TGTGCCAGCAGCGACAGGGGGCTATACGAGCAGTACTTC.

The chain links TRBV28 to TRBJ2-1, with 16 positions matching TRBD2. V lost 3 bases, J lost 6 bases, and 11 bases stayed unmatched. Germline V gene data show CDR1 as MDHEN and CDR2 as SYDVKM. This CDR3 is built from 19 residues. The CDR3 sequence is CASSFRRGTSGRAANEQFF. CDR3 coding DNA: TGTGCCAGCAGTTTTCGCCGAGGGACTAGCGGGAGGGCCGCCAATGAGCAGTTCTTC.

This clone was seen once. The chain joins TRBV28 to TRBJ1-1; TRBD1 agrees at 9 bases. Germline CDR1 reads MDHEN; CDR2 reads SYDVKM. CDR3 length: 14 amino acids. Trimming at V came to 6 bases and at J to 4 bases, leaving 6 bases not matched to a gene. The CDR3 DNA follows: TGTGCCAGCAGACCCGGACAGGGGAGCACTGAAGCTTTCTTT. Translating it yields CASRPGQGSTEAFF.

The chain links TRBV24-1 to TRBJ2-3, with 10 nucleotides matching TRBD1. The CDR3 runs to 17 residues. The trim removed 4 bases at V and 5 bases at J, leaving 11 bases unmatched. CDR1 and CDR2 from the germline V gene are KGHDR and SFDVKD. The CDR3 protein is CATSELGDRGPQDTQYF. CDR3 coding DNA: TGTGCCACCAGTGAATTGGGGGACAGGGGACCACAAGATACGCAGTATTTT.

Only one count was recorded for this clone. The V gene is TRBV7-8, the J gene TRBJ1-2; no clear D. In germline, CDR1 is SGHVS, CDR2 FQNEAQ. V was trimmed by 3 bases and J by 2 bases, leaving 4 bases between them. CDR3 length: 12 amino acids. This CDR3 reads CASSFVNYGYTF. The CDR3, as DNA: TGTGCCAGCAGCTTCGTAAACTATGGCTACACCTTC.